This T cell receptor (beta chain) was identified in a study of T-cell reconstitution after alpha-beta-depleted transplantation in children (dated by TCRdb to about 2016). About the study as a whole: The study quantitatively tracked T-cell immune reconstitution after TCRalphabeta/CD19-depleted allogeneic hematopoietic cell transplantation in children using TCR repertoire profiling.

The receptor library was made with PCR. Sequencing was carried out with an Illumina HiSeq 2500. To normalize quantification of the TCRbeta repertoire, the TCR libraries were built with molecular barcoding that relied on unique molecular identifiers. TCRdb reprocessing: public reads trimmed at Q25 with fastp, clones called with MiXCR, in-frame beta chains kept. Rows matching on CDR3 protein sequence are summarized as one entry with the most common DNA and genes. The sample profile shows over 550,000 distinct CDR3 sequences; under 12% of them were found once. The top ten hold 4% of the sample. This clonotype was picked up a small number of times. Its antigen has not been determined. The sample holds no much larger clone one base away, and base qualities are not on file. The junction shows trimming of 0 bases on V and 5 bases on J, and the gene matches do not reach 3 bases of it. The CDR3 contains 14 residues, cysteine and phenylalanine counted. The sequence is cut down to CDR3 DNA, 42 bases in frame from base 1. CDR1 and CDR2 (SGDLS, YYNGEE) derive from the germline V gene.

The chain is encoded by TRBV9 joined to TRBJ2-3; TRBD2 matches 7 bases in the middle. The TCR comes from a human donor who donated a stem cell graft to a child with acute myeloid leukemia. The sample here was PBMCs from the stem cell graft donor, taken from the stem cell graft. The CDR3: CASSVVGGEDTQYF. The nucleotide sequence is given as TGTGCCAGCAGCGTAGTGGGGGGGGAAGATACGCAGTATTTT.